Described below is a single TCR beta chain sequence and its context. The CDR3 length is 18 residues. Germline V lookup: CDR1 MGHRA, CDR2 YSYEKL. V trimming: 0 bases; J trimming: 4 bases; junction bases outside the gene matches: 8. This sample stems from a study of shared clonotypes between healthy human individuals. Repertoires were generated with immunoSEQ multiplex PCR, while TCRdb's copy carries only in-frame clones and drops some. The table has 1.5 million to 2.5 million clones, about 95% seen once. Naive CD8 cells lacked CD45RO and underwent positive selection for CCR7, leaving out terminally differentiated effector memory CD45RA+ cells.

This sequence originates from a man between 18 and 35 years old in good health. The sequenced sample consisted of naive CD8+ T cells sorted from blood. The V gene is TRBV4-1, the J gene TRBJ2-7; 14 nucleotides align to TRBD2. The CDR3 nucleotides read TGCGCCAGCAGCCAAGATCCCGGGACTAGCGGGAGAGGGTACGAGCAGTACTTC. This gives the protein CASSQDPGTSGRGYEQYF.